Sequencing of this T cell receptor (beta chain) was carried out in a study of cytomegalovirus exposure and HLA in healthy donors. Primers for the PCR totalled 60 Vbeta and 13 Jbeta. Using immunoSEQ multiplex PCR, the repertoire was profiled, and TCRdb retains in-frame clones only, with some absent. The sample includes 110,000 to 150,000 clones, about three quarters of them seen just once. General study points: Most TCR sequences proved rare, with some public TCRs found in many donors.

This clone was detected once. Its antigen is unidentified. This TCR derives from a man aged 35 to 55 in good health and CMV-seropositive. What was sequenced was PBMCs.

CDR3: CAIRTGSAYEQYF. Written as DNA, the CDR3 is TGTGCCATCAGGACAGGGAGCGCCTACGAGCAGTACTTC. V gene TRBV10-3 combines with J gene TRBJ2-7; 7 nucleotides align to TRBD1. With V trimmed by 6 bases and J by 2 bases, 4 bases remained unmatched. Per germline, CDR1 ENHRY and CDR2 SYGVKD. This CDR3 is 13 amino acids long.